This T cell receptor beta chain was captured by sequencing in a study of T cells in Graves' hyperthyroidism and ophthalmopathy. RNA transcripts provided the source from which TCR beta CDR3 regions were amplified. The primer set for the first-round RT-PCR of the TCR CDR3 was HTBI. TCRdb called the multiplex PCR reads again in MiXCR, with one record for every CDR3 protein. The table includes under 400,000 distinct CDR3 sequences, 15% to 20% detected once. The ends were cut back, 2 bases at V and 2 bases at J, with 10 bases in the middle. CDR1 MNHNY and CDR2 SVGAGI come from the germline V gene (reference sequence). This CDR3 region has 14 residues. This clonotype was counted many times.

The rearrangement joins TRBV6-6 to TRBJ2-7; a possible D gene is TRBD2 (5 bases). This TCR was recovered from a man aged 25 to 40 with Graves' hyperthyroidism. The sample consisted of blood. The CDR3 is CASSYPDGTYEQYF. CDR3 DNA: TGTGCCAGCAGTTACCCGGACGGGACCTACGAGCAGTACTTC.